This T cell receptor (beta chain) was recovered during a study of T-cell reconstitution after alpha-beta-depleted transplantation in children. Study-wide results and limits: Reportedly, alpha-beta T cells present about two months post-transplant originated from several hundred expanded clones of graft origin. Surviving thymic progenitors and recipient T cells were the source of high TCRbeta diversity at day 60 in some patients. The authors attributed T-cell counts and diversity one year after transplant mostly to newly produced T cells.

The CDR3 runs to 18 residues. CDR1 is LGHNA and CDR2 is YSLEER in the germline V gene. V was clipped by 0 bases and J by 0 bases, with 18 bases between them. This clonotype has more than one count but fewer than ten. What it binds is not known. Unique molecular identifiers were used in preparing the TCRbeta library. TCRdb reprocessed the PCR reads via MiXCR and lists one record per CDR3 protein. The sample holds about 110,000 distinct CDR3 sequences; approximately 6.4% are singletons and the top ten take roughly 24%. Sequenced material: PBMCs, mostly from graft donor cells, taken 360 days after TCRalphabeta/CD19-depleted stem cell transplant. The TCR originated in a male patient between 2 and 10 years old who had a stem cell transplant for acute lymphoblastic leukemia, so the T cells may come from the graft donor. The rearrangement joins TRBV4-3 to TRBJ2-7; no firm D call. In DNA form, the CDR3 reads TGCGCCAGCAGCCAAGATCCAGTCAGCGCTTTTAGCTCCTACGAGCAGTACTTC. Translation: CASSQDPVSAFSSYEQYF.